This TCR beta chain was observed in a study of T cell responses to AZD1222 COVID-19 vaccine. Study-level results: The reported proportion of spike-specific TCRs targeting unmutated variant regions was nearly half.

A note on this clone: Its specificity is not known.

Germline V lookup: CDR1 MDHEN, CDR2 SYDVKM. CDR3 length: 13 residues. Trimming pared 5 bases from V and 4 bases from J, leaving 11 bases between. Data came from immunoSEQ multiplex PCR; TCRdb stores just in-frame clones and leaves some out. The top ten clones hold roughly 4.9% of a sample with approximately 70,000 clones, around 90% of them seen once. This specimen was peripheral blood, taken 28 days after the second dose of the MenACWY control vaccine. The V call is TRBV28, the J call TRBJ1-2; D is undetermined. The TCR comes from an adult who received the MenACWY meningococcal vaccine as a control. CDR3 residues: CASSPPQPYGYTF. The CDR3 coding sequence is TGTGCCAGCAGTCCCCCCCAACCCTATGGCTACACCTTC.